Following are 29 T cell receptor beta chains from one sample sequenced in a study of chronic HIV infection and antiretroviral therapy (dated by TCRdb to 2013 to 2016). The library was prepared using 5' RACE. Data came from an Illumina MiSeq. TCRdb reanalyzed the raw reads on its own, using fastp at Q25 for trimming and MiXCR for clone calling, and kept in-frame beta chains. Entries are consolidated by CDR3 protein sequence, retaining the most common genes and DNA. Recorded for this sample are 39,000 or so distinct CDR3 sequences; roughly 8% of them occurred a single time. Over 2.5% of the sample rests with the top ten. Sequencing used peripheral blood. All receptors derive from an adult who had HIV and had not received antiretroviral therapy, or was an uninfected healthy control (not recorded which).

In its sample, this clonotype was seen many times. This rearrangement joins TRBV20-1 to TRBJ2-7; 12 bases fit TRBD2. CDR1 is DFQATT and CDR2 is SNEGSKA in the germline V gene (reference sequence). V gave up 3 bases and J gave up 7 bases; unmatched junction bases: 16. The CDR3 totals 17 residues. The CDR3 protein is CSASGTPGTSGFSEQYF. The CDR3 nucleotides read TGCAGTGCTAGCGGGACACCAGGGACTAGCGGGTTCTCAGAGCAGTACTTC.

This clonotype was seen once. This may stem from a read error, because a much larger clone lies one nucleotide away. The V call is TRBV5-1, the J call TRBJ2-3; 13 positions match TRBD2. The CDR3 covers 16 residues. Per germline, CDR1 SGHRS and CDR2 YFSETQ. Written as DNA, the CDR3 is TGCGCCAGCAGCTTGAGGACTAGCGGGAGATCAGATACGGAGTATTTT. Translation gives CASSLRTSGRSDTEYF. The full variable domain, in which reference TRBV5-1 and TRBJ2-3 provide the parts outside the CDR3, is KAGVTQTPRYLIKTRGQQVTLSCSPISGHRSVSWYQQTPGQGLQFLFEYFSETQRNKGNFPGRFSGRQFSNSRSEMNVSTLELGDSALYLCASSLRTSGRSDTEYFGPGTRLTVL.

The chain combines TRBV2 with TRBJ2-2; unclear D gene. CDR3 length equals 13 residues. Germline V gene sequence: CDR1 SNHLY, CDR2 FYNNEI. Trimming pared 2 bases from V and 5 bases from J, leaving 6 bases between. This CDR3 is CASSEHRTGELFF. In DNA, the CDR3 is TGTGCCAGCAGTGAACACAGAACCGGGGAGCTGTTTTTT.

V usage is TRBV9 and J usage is TRBJ2-2; weak D call: TRBD2 (5 bases). The CDR3 totals 15 residues. Germline V gives CDR1 SGDLS, CDR2 YYNGEE. V was cut by 3 bases and J by 1 base, with 10 bases left in between. The DNA of the CDR3 is TGTGCCAGCAGCGCAGGACTGGGGAACACCGGGGAGCTGTTTTTT. Protein product: CASSAGLGNTGELFF.

This clonotype was seen repeatedly, ten times or more. The V and J genes are TRBV29-1 and TRBJ2-5; 10 bases align to TRBD1. V dropped 7 bases and J dropped 3; count of bases not matched to a gene: 8. Germline CDR1 is SQVTM and CDR2 is ANQGSEA. The CDR3 contains 14 residues. Here the CDR3 reads CSAFSGTGEETQYF. The CDR3 DNA reads TGCAGCGCCTTCTCCGGGACAGGGGAAGAGACCCAGTACTTC.

This clonotype was counted at least ten times. The chain carries TRBV7-9 and TRBJ1-5, with a tentative D call TRBD1 (5 bases). With 5 bases removed from V and 0 bases from J, the gap between germline ends came to 26 bases. Germline V lookup: CDR1 SEHNR, CDR2 FQNEAQ (reference sequence). The CDR3 is made up of 20 amino acids. The CDR3 here is CASSKIPGLHDLYSNQPQHF. The CDR3, as DNA: TGTGCCAGCAGCAAGATTCCGGGACTCCACGACCTTTATAGCAATCAGCCCCAGCATTTT.

This clonotype has just a few counts. CDR3 nucleotides: TGCAGTGCTAGAGAAGGAGCCAGGGCGCGCTATGGCTACACCTTC. Translating it yields CSAREGARARYGYTF. The chain links TRBV20-1 to TRBJ1-2; a possible D gene is TRBD1 (5 bases). The germline V gene encodes CDR1 DFQATT and CDR2 SNEGSKA (reference sequence). The CDR3 length is 15 residues. V lost 0 bases and J lost 4, with 15 bases in between.

With regard to this clonotype: A junction boundary mismatches the germline segment, possibly from a read error. This rearrangement joins TRBV5-1 to TRBJ1-1; D call uncertain. CDR3 length: 13 residues. Looked up from germline, CDR1 is SGHRS and CDR2 is YFSETQ. This chain's CDR3 is CASRLDLNTVAFF. CDR3 in DNA: TGCGCCAGCAGGCTCGACTTGAACACTGTAGCTTTCTTT.

In its sample, this clonotype was seen a few times. This chain joins TRBV28 and TRBJ2-3, with D uncertain. Trimming removed 7 bases at V and 1 base at J, with 15 bases between. Germline V gene lookup returns CDR1 MDHEN and CDR2 SYDVKM. The CDR3 spans 15 residues. The CDR3 spells CASTPGRTRTDTQYF. The CDR3 coding sequence is TGTGCCAGCACTCCCGGTCGCACCCGCACAGATACGCAGTATTTT.

This clonotype has a handful of counts. The chain is built from TRBV28 and TRBJ2-7; D gene unclear. Trimming pared 5 bases from V and 3 bases from J, leaving 5 bases between. The CDR3 is made up of 11 amino acids. The germline V gene has CDR1 MDHEN and CDR2 SYDVKM. The CDR3 nucleotides read TGTGCCAGCAGTCAAAACTACGAGCAGTACTTC. Translated: CASSQNYEQYF.

Many counts were recorded for this clonotype. The chain is built from TRBV4-1 and TRBJ2-7, with 9 bases identical to TRBD2. Germline CDR1 MGHRA, CDR2 YSYEKL. V lost 0 bases, J lost 4 bases, and 13 bases stayed unmatched. The CDR3 runs 18 residues. CDR3 nucleotides: TGCGCCAGCAGCCAAGATCCCTTAGCGCGGGAGGGCCGTTACGAGCAGTACTTC. Its protein product is CASSQDPLAREGRYEQYF.

This clonotype was seen at least ten times. The CDR3 protein is CSARDLEQLYEQYF. Here the CDR3 DNA reads TGCAGTGCTAGAGATCTTGAACAACTTTACGAGCAGTACTTC. This rearrangement joins TRBV20-1 to TRBJ2-7, with no clear D. The germline V gene has CDR1 DFQATT and CDR2 SNEGSKA (reference sequence). With 0 bases removed from V and 4 bases from J, the gap between germline ends came to 13 bases. The CDR3 runs 14 residues.

This clonotype was counted a few times. The genes are TRBV7-2 and TRBJ2-1; D might be TRBD2 (6 bases). V lost 5 bases to trimming and J lost 2 bases, with 16 bases between them. Germline values: CDR1 SGHTA, CDR2 FQGNSA. The CDR3 is 16 amino acids. CDR3 in DNA: TGTGCCAGCAGCCCCCGGGACGGGAGAACCTACAATGAGCAGTTCTTC. This codes for CASSPRDGRTYNEQFF.

This clonotype has just a few counts. This rearrangement joins TRBV21-1 to TRBJ2-1; the D call of TRBD1 is as the table states it, not checked on the DNA. TRBV21-1 is recorded as a pseudogene. The CDR3 has 19 residues. For the CDR3, the DNA is TGTGCCAGCAGAAACCTTAGGCGCAGGGGACACTCGTTATACAATGAGCAGTTCTTC. Amino acid sequence: CASRNLRRRGHSLYNEQFF.

The genes are TRBV2 and TRBJ1-1; D call uncertain. CDR3 length: 14 residues. Trimming took 0 bases from V and 6 from J, leaving 11 bases between them. The germline gives CDR1 SNHLY, CDR2 FYNNEI. The CDR3 DNA reads as TGTGCCAGCAGTGAAGCGGAGGTCGGGGCTGAAGCTTTCTTT. The encoded protein is CASSEAEVGAEAFF.

The chain uses TRBV5-1 and TRBJ2-3; weak D call: TRBD1 (5 bases). Germline CDR1 SGHRS, CDR2 YFSETQ. The CDR3 is 14 residues long. Trimming took 3 bases from V and 2 from J, leaving 10 bases between them. This CDR3 is CASSSTAHTDTQYF. The DNA for the CDR3 is TGCGCCAGCAGCTCGACAGCCCACACAGATACGCAGTATTTT.

Ten or more counts support this clonotype. This rearrangement joins TRBV27 to TRBJ2-1, with a weak D call TRBD1 (6 bases). Germline V gene sequence: CDR1 MNHEY, CDR2 SMNVEV (reference sequence). V dropped 6 bases and J dropped 4 bases, with 16 bases sitting between them. The CDR3 has 15 amino acids. The CDR3 nucleotides read TGTGCCAGCAGCCTTTCCGGACAGACGTACAATGAGCAGTTCTTC. Amino acids: CASSLSGQTYNEQFF.

The table lists this clonotype with a few counts. The chain carries TRBV4-2 and TRBJ1-1, with D uncertain. The V gene lost 0 bases and the J gene lost 3 bases, with 8 bases spanning the gap. The germline V gene encodes CDR1 LGHNA and CDR2 YNFKEQ. The length of the CDR3 is 14 residues. DNA for the CDR3: TGTGCCAGCAGCCAAGATACGCGGGACACTGAAGCTTTCTTT. This encodes CASSQDTRDTEAFF.

As to this clonotype: One end of the junction fails to match germline, which may point to a read error. V and J are TRBV28 and TRBJ1-1; TRBD1 agrees at 9 bases. Germline lookup yields CDR1 MDHEN and CDR2 SYDVKM. This CDR3 region has 15 residues. The CDR3 reads CASSLLGTGNTETFF. The CDR3 DNA reads TGTGCCAGCAGTTTATTGGGGACAGGGAACACTGAAACTTTCTTT.

The chain combines TRBV25-1 with TRBJ2-3; D is ambiguous. The germline CDR1 and CDR2 sequences are MGHDK and SYGVNS. V lost 5 bases and J 2 bases, leaving 5 bases between the germline ends. The CDR3 has 12 residues. DNA of the CDR3: TGTGCCAGCAGTAATTTCACAGATACGCAGTATTTT. Translating gives CASSNFTDTQYF. The variable domain in full, completed from reference TRBV25-1 and TRBJ2-3, reads EADIYQTPRYLVIGTGKKITLECSQTMGHDKMYWYQQDPGMELHLIHYSYGVNSTEKGDLSSESTVSRIRTEHFPLTLESARPSHTSQYLCASSNFTDTQYFGPGTRLTVL.

This clonotype has at least ten counts. The chain is built from TRBV2 and TRBJ2-1; D is undetermined. The V gene's germline CDR1 is SNHLY and CDR2 FYNNEI. Trimming removed 4 bases at V and 12 bases at J, with 7 bases between. This CDR3 has 10 residues. The CDR3 DNA sequence: TGTGCCAGCAGTGGGCCGGGGCAGTTCTTC. Protein sequence: CASSGPGQFF.

The chain couples TRBV28 to TRBJ2-5; 10 bases line up with TRBD2. This CDR3 region has 15 residues. Germline values: CDR1 MDHEN, CDR2 SYDVKM. V was clipped by 4 bases and J by 4 bases; unmatched bases: 6. The CDR3 spells CASSSLAGGGETQYF. CDR3 in DNA: TGTGCCAGCAGTTCCTTAGCGGGAGGAGGAGAGACCCAGTACTTC.

This clonotype was counted at least ten times. This chain connects TRBV29-1 to TRBJ2-6, with D tentatively TRBD1 (5 bases). The germline CDR1 and CDR2 sequences are SQVTM and ANQGSEA. The CDR3 is 13 amino acids. V was clipped by 5 bases and J by 2 bases, with 7 bases between them. CDR3 protein: CSVIRAGANVLTF. The CDR3 region has the DNA TGCAGCGTTATCAGGGCTGGGGCCAACGTCCTGACTTTC.

This clonotype has ten or more counts. This chain uses TRBV12-3 or TRBV12-4 with TRBJ1-4; weak D call: TRBD1 (5 bases). Trimming took 1 base from V and 7 from J, leaving 10 bases between them. The CDR3 is 14 residues long. DNA of the CDR3: TGTGCCAGCAGTTTAGGCGGGGGAAGTGAAAAACTGTTTTTT. Protein product: CASSLGGGSEKLFF.

The sample holds many counts of this clonotype. The V gene is TRBV12-3 or TRBV12-4, the J gene TRBJ1-5, with 9 positions matching TRBD1. The trim removed 0 bases at V and 7 bases at J, leaving 4 bases unmatched. The CDR3 has 15 amino acids. CDR3 sequence: CASSLALTGGQPQHF. The DNA for the CDR3 is TGTGCCAGCAGTTTAGCGTTGACAGGGGGGCAGCCCCAGCATTTT.

This clonotype appeared many times. The chain uses TRBV2 and TRBJ2-1, with 7 bases identical to TRBD2. CDR3 size: 13 residues. Germline V lookup: CDR1 SNHLY, CDR2 FYNNEI. V was clipped by 11 bases and J by 9 bases; unmatched bases: 13. The CDR3 loop reads CAGSLREAGEQFF. CDR3 in DNA: TGTGCCGGTAGTCTACGGGAGGCTGGTGAGCAGTTCTTC.

This clonotype was detected a few times. This sequence joins TRBV10-3 and TRBJ1-4; D gene ambiguous. The CDR3 sequence is 13 residues long. Germline lookup yields CDR1 ENHRY and CDR2 SYGVKD. Deletions cut 1 base from V and 5 bases from J, with 5 bases between. The CDR3 here is CAISEFDNEKLFF. In DNA form, the CDR3 reads TGTGCCATCAGTGAGTTTGACAATGAAAAACTGTTTTTT.

The J gene is TRBJ1-2, the V gene TRBV20-1; 11 positions agree with TRBD1. This CDR3 spans 15 amino acids. Germline trimming cut 3 bases from V and 4 bases from J; bases unmatched to any gene: 7. The germline V gene encodes CDR1 DFQATT and CDR2 SNEGSKA (reference sequence). The CDR3, as DNA: TGCAGTGCTAGCCAAGGACAGGGGGCTGTCTATGGCTACACCTTC. Its translation: CSASQGQGAVYGYTF.

This clonotype was observed at least ten times. The V gene is TRBV28, the J gene TRBJ2-1; 9 bases align to TRBD1. CDR1 and CDR2 (germline): MDHEN, SYDVKM. This CDR3 spans 15 amino acids. V was pared by 5 bases and J by 4 bases, with 6 bases of the junction left unmatched. The DNA for the CDR3 is TGTGCCAGCAGTGGGGGGACAGGGTCATACAATGAGCAGTTCTTC. This encodes CASSGGTGSYNEQFF.